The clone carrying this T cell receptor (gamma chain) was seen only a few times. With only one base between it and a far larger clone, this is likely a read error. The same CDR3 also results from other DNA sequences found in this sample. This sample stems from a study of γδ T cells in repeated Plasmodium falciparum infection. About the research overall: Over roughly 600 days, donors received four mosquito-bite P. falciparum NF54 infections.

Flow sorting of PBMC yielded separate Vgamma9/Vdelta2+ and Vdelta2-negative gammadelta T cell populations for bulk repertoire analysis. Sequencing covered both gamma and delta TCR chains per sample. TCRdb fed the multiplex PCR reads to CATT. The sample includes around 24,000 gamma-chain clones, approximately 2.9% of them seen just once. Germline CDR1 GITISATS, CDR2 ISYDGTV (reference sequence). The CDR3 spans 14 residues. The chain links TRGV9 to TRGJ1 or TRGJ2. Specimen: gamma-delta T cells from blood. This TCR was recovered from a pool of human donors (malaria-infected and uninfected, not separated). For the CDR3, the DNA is TGTGCTTTGTGGGACCACCTCCAGGCTTATAAGAAACTCTTT. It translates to CALWDHLQAYKKLF.